The text below deals with one T cell receptor beta chain. Its target is not known. No neoadjuvant therapy was given to the selected pancreatic ductal adenocarcinoma patients before their surgery. Data came from immunoSEQ multiplex PCR; TCRdb stores just in-frame clones and leaves some out. The sample has over 90,000 clones, about 95% seen once. This entry is derived from a study of T cells in pancreatic ductal adenocarcinoma. Study-level points and caveats: Tumor and blood clonality did not differ significantly, about 0.12 versus 0.079. Enrichment of CD45RO+ effector over naive T cells in tumors may bias clonality. Tumor samples had fewer productive templates and approximately 8-fold fewer unique clonotypes than blood.

This CDR3 comprises 12 residues. Germline V gene lookup returns CDR1 MNHEY and CDR2 SMNVEV (reference sequence). The V segment lost 5 bases and the J segment 6 bases; nucleotides outside the gene matches: 0. This clonotype originated in a human donor with pancreatic ductal adenocarcinoma. The gene calls are TRBV27 and TRBJ2-7; 11 nucleotides match TRBD2. Source material: PBMCs. CDR3 sequence reads: CASSLAGGEQYF. CDR3 bases: TGTGCCAGCAGTCTAGCGGGAGGCGAGCAGTACTTC.